This T cell receptor beta chain was sequenced in a study of CD8 T cells in ankylosing spondylitis. TCRdb re-called the 5' RACE reads with MiXCR, one entry per CDR3 protein. Here the sample spans a few hundred thousand distinct CDR3 sequences, approximately 20% being singletons. In regard to this clonotype: Its antigen is undetermined.

Study outcomes and limitations: Made up of eight highly homologous variants, a TCR beta motif appeared characteristic of ankylosing spondylitis blood.

Germline CDR1 KGHSH, CDR2 LQKENI. Trimming removed 4 bases from V and 7 bases from J; junction bases left unmatched: 18. This CDR3 is built from 18 residues. The chain has TRBV18 and TRBJ2-1, with 8 nucleotides matching TRBD2. The receptor was isolated from a male donor with ankylosing spondylitis. The sample was blood, either unsorted or a sorted T cell fraction (not recorded which). CDR3 in amino acids: CASSLIASLAGLANEQFF. CDR3 in DNA: TGTGCCAGCTCACTTATCGCGTCCCTAGCGGGTCTTGCGAATGAGCAGTTCTTC.